Listed here are 17 T cell receptor beta chains from one sample, sequenced in a study of T-cell reconstitution after alpha-beta-depleted transplantation in children. Unique molecular identifiers were incorporated into the prepared TCRbeta library. Each CDR3 protein is one row after TCRdb ran MiXCR on the PCR reads. The sample contains thousands of distinct CDR3 sequences, approximately 19% of which appear only once. The source was PBMCs, mostly from graft donor cells, collected 180 days after TCRalphabeta/CD19-depleted stem cell transplant. The receptors stem from a male patient between 2 and 15 years old who had a stem cell transplant for acute lymphoblastic leukemia, so the T cells may come from the graft donor.

This clonotype was seen ten or more times. DNA of the CDR3: TGCAGCGTTGACCCCGCCAGCAACTATGGCTACACCTTC. As protein: CSVDPASNYGYTF. V gene TRBV29-1 combines with J gene TRBJ1-2; no clear D. Germline CDR1 and CDR2: SQVTM and ANQGSEA. V lost 3 bases and J 2 bases, leaving 10 bases between the germline ends. The CDR3 is made up of 13 amino acids.

This clonotype was picked up many times. The chain carries TRBV12-3 or TRBV12-4 and TRBJ1-2; D is unclear. There are 13 residues in the CDR3. V shed 5 bases and J shed 3 bases, with 10 bases lying between them. As DNA, the CDR3 is TGTGCCAGCAGTCCCCCCGAGGACTATGGCTACACCTTC. This codes for CASSPPEDYGYTF.

Many counts were recorded for this clonotype. The V call is TRBV28, the J call TRBJ2-5; the D is unclear. The CDR3 is 14 amino acids. V lost 4 bases and J 1 base, leaving 10 bases between the germline ends. Germline values: CDR1 MDHEN, CDR2 SYDVKM. DNA for the CDR3: TGTGCCAGCAGTTCGACGGCTTCCCAAGAGACCCAGTACTTC. Translation gives CASSSTASQETQYF.

The table lists this clonotype with many counts. This chain connects TRBV3-1 to TRBJ2-5, with no clear D. Germline loops: CDR1 LGHDT, CDR2 YNNKEL (reference sequence). Deletions cut 8 bases from V and 5 bases from J, with 9 bases between. The CDR3 covers 11 residues. The CDR3 DNA reads TGTGCCAGCTCCGGATCGGAGACCCAGTACTTC. Translating it yields CASSGSETQYF.

The chain has TRBV24-1 and TRBJ2-5; unclear D gene. This CDR3 contains 15 residues. Germline loops: CDR1 KGHDR, CDR2 SFDVKD. With 1 base removed from V and 1 base from J, the gap between germline ends came to 9 bases. CDR3 nucleotide sequence: TGTGCCACCAGTGATTTCCAAGGTGTCCAAGAGACCCAGTACTTC. Its translation: CATSDFQGVQETQYF.

This clonotype was detected ten times or more. The chain employs TRBV20-1 and TRBJ1-2; possibly TRBD1 for D (5 bases). The germline V and J ends were trimmed by 3 bases and 3 bases, with 14 bases remaining between them. The CDR3 is 14 residues long. Germline CDR1 and CDR2: DFQATT and SNEGSKA (reference sequence). The CDR3 DNA sequence: TGCAGTGCTAGCTTACAGACAGATTACTATGGCTACACCTTC. This encodes CSASLQTDYYGYTF.

This clonotype has a count of ten or more. This CDR3 is CASSQWASGTDTQYF. The CDR3 DNA sequence: TGTGCCAGCAGCCAATGGGCTAGCGGCACAGATACGCAGTATTTT. The rearrangement joins TRBV3-1 to TRBJ2-3, with D maybe TRBD2 (6 bases). V gave up 2 bases and J gave up 1 base, with 10 bases separating them. CDR3 length: 15 amino acids. Germline loops: CDR1 LGHDT, CDR2 YNNKEL (reference sequence).

This clonotype was counted ten times or more. CDR3 in amino acids: CASSPYRVTQYF. In nucleotides, the CDR3 is TGTGCCAGCAGCCCCTATCGGGTGACCCAGTACTTC. This rearrangement joins TRBV11-3 to TRBJ2-5, with D unresolved. This CDR3 spans 12 amino acids. From germline, CDR1 is SGHNT and CDR2 YENEEA. V gave up 5 bases and J gave up 7 bases, with 11 bases separating them.

This clonotype was recorded many times. The V call is TRBV20-1, the J call TRBJ2-7, with D possibly matching TRBD1 (6 bases). The CDR3 covers 12 residues. Germline CDR1 DFQATT, CDR2 SNEGSKA (reference sequence). V lost 6 bases to trimming and J lost 0 bases, with 9 bases between them. CDR3 DNA sequence: TGCAGTGCCCGGGACAACTCCTACGAGCAGTACTTC. Its translation: CSARDNSYEQYF.

This clonotype was detected many times. The rearrangement links TRBV7-9 to TRBJ2-1; 7 bases are a match to TRBD2. Germline loops: CDR1 SEHNR, CDR2 FQNEAQ (reference sequence). J lost 1 base, V lost 3 bases, and 6 bases had no gene match. This CDR3 has 16 residues. The CDR3, as DNA: TGTGCCAGCAGCTTCCGCTCGGGGGGATCCTACAATGAGCAGTTCTTC. Protein sequence: CASSFRSGGSYNEQFF.

In this sample, this clonotype turned up many times. The chain has TRBV5-1 and TRBJ2-7; TRBD2 matches 12 bases. V shed 4 bases and J 1 base; nucleotides not matched to a gene: 15. The CDR3 consists of 19 residues. Per germline, CDR1 SGHRS and CDR2 YFSETQ. In DNA form, the CDR3 reads TGCGCCAGCAGCCCCCGACAGGGCCGAGGACTAGCGGGATCCTACGAGCAGTACTTC. Translated: CASSPRQGRGLAGSYEQYF.

This clonotype has ten or more counts. The chain joins TRBV7-6 to TRBJ2-3; TRBD2 matches 9 bases. V lost 1 base and J lost 2; bases outside the gene matches: 7. Germline loops: CDR1 SGHVS, CDR2 FNYEAQ. The CDR3 runs 17 residues. Here the CDR3 reads CASSLGVREGFTDTQYF. CDR3 nucleotide sequence: TGTGCCAGCAGCTTAGGGGTGCGGGAGGGATTCACAGATACGCAGTATTTT.

This clonotype was counted at least ten times. The rearrangement links TRBV20-1 to TRBJ1-5, with D unresolved. CDR1 DFQATT and CDR2 SNEGSKA come from the germline V gene (reference sequence). V was trimmed by 8 bases and J by 2 bases, leaving 22 bases between them. This CDR3 is built from 16 residues. The CDR3: CSSSVGPGLGNQPQHF. The CDR3 DNA reads as TGCAGTTCCTCCGTAGGACCGGGCTTGGGCAATCAGCCCCAGCATTTT.

This clonotype is termed medium-sized. The CDR3 DNA is TGTGCCAGCAGCTTCGGACAGATCATCCAAGAGACCCAGTACTTC. Translating gives CASSFGQIIQETQYF. This chain joins TRBV7-9 and TRBJ2-5, with D perhaps matching TRBD1 (6 bases). The CDR3 is made up of 15 amino acids. V lost 3 bases and J lost 1, with 12 bases in between. Germline CDR1 and CDR2: SEHNR and FQNEAQ (reference sequence).

This clonotype was seen repeatedly, ten times or more. The V and J genes are TRBV5-1 and TRBJ1-2; D not certain. Per the germline V gene, CDR1 is SGHRS and CDR2 is YFSETQ. The length of the CDR3 is 13 residues. V was cut by 3 bases and J by 3 bases, with 9 bases left in between. The DNA for the CDR3 is TGCGCCAGCAGCTCGGACGGGGACTATGGCTACACCTTC. Translating gives CASSSDGDYGYTF.

This clonotype was recorded many times. The chain recombines TRBV3-1 with TRBJ2-1, with 16 bases matching TRBD2. Germline V lookup: CDR1 LGHDT, CDR2 YNNKEL (reference sequence). The junction had 12 bases not matched to a gene; V was cut back by 1 base and J by 0 bases. The CDR3 sequence is 22 residues long. The CDR3 reads CASSQGRAPGLAGGNSYNEQFF. The DNA of the CDR3 is TGTGCCAGCAGCCAAGGCCGCGCCCCGGGACTAGCGGGAGGGAACTCCTACAATGAGCAGTTCTTC.

There are many counts of this clonotype. The rearrangement links TRBV7-9 to TRBJ2-3; D ambiguous. Trimming cost V 2 bases and J 1 base, with 10 bases left between them. CDR3 size: 15 residues. The germline CDR1 and CDR2 sequences are SEHNR and FQNEAQ (reference sequence). CDR3 coding DNA: TGTGCCAGCAGCTTACCAAGTGGGGGCACAGATACGCAGTATTTT. Its protein product is CASSLPSGGTDTQYF.